The clone carrying this T cell receptor (beta chain) was observed a few times. At one end, the junction sequence differs from germline, possibly due to a read error. A second PCR of 7 to 11 cycles used a sample-barcoded 5' primer and a J-beta primer mix. TCRdb reanalysed the 5' RACE reads using MiXCR and keeps one entry per CDR3 protein. This sample carries fewer than 800,000 distinct CDR3 sequences, roughly 49% of them seen once, and the ten largest clones take 30% to 35%. The data were taken from a study of blood T cells in healthy people across ages. Germline CDR1 SGHRS, CDR2 YFSETQ. This CDR3 has 15 residues.

The TCR comes from a woman aged 60 to 75 in good health. The sample consisted of blood. The chain recombines TRBV5-1 with TRBJ2-1, with 9 positions matching TRBD1. The CDR3 DNA reads TGCGTCAGCAGCCTCCGGGACAGGGTCCTCGATGAGCAGTTCTTC. Translating it yields CVSSLRDRVLDEQFF. Full variable domain (missing parts from reference TRBV5-1 and TRBJ2-1): KAGVTQTPRYLIKTRGQQVTLSCSPISGHRSVSWYQQTPGQGLQFLFEYFSETQRNKGNFPGRFSGRQFSNSRSEMNVSTLELGDSALYLCVSSLRDRVLDEQFFGPGTRLTVL.